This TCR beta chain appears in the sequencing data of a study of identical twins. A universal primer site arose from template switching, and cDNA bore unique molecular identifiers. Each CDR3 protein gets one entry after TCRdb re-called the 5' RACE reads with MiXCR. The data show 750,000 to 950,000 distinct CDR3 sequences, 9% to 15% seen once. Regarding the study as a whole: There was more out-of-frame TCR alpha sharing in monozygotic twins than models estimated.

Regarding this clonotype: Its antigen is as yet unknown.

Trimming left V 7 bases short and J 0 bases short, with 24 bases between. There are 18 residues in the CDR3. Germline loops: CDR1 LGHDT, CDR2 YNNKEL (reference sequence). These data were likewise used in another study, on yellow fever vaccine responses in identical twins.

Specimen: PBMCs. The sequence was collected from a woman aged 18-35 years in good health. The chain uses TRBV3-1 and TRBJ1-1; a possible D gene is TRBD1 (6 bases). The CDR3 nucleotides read TGTGCCAGCACTCACCTCCCGACAGGTGAGGCCATGAACACTGAAGCTTTCTTT. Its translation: CASTHLPTGEAMNTEAFF.